This TCR beta chain was retrieved from a study of patients and donors after allogeneic stem cell transplantation. TCRdb re-analysed the RT-PCR reads in MiXCR, keeping a single row per CDR3 protein. The data contain 90,000 to 120,000 distinct CDR3 sequences, around 38% of them singletons. Sequenced: blood, either unsorted or a sorted T cell fraction (not recorded which). This sequence originates from a human donor who was either an allogeneic HSCT recipient or a stem cell or donor lymphocyte infusion donor (not recorded which). It is not recorded whose cells these are; they may come from a transplant donor.

CDR3 sequence: CASSEKGFVGNSPLHF. CDR3 nucleotide sequence: TGTGCCAGCAGTGAAAAGGGTTTCGTCGGTAATTCACCCCTCCACTTT. V usage is TRBV2 and J usage is TRBJ1-6, with no clear D. The germline V gene has CDR1 SNHLY and CDR2 FYNNEI. Trimming removed 2 bases at V and 6 bases at J, with 14 bases between. This CDR3 is built from 16 residues. Using reference TRBV2 and TRBJ1-6 for the parts outside the CDR3, the full variable domain is EPEVTQTPSHQVTQMGQEVILRCVPISNHLYFYWYRQILGQKVEFLVSFYNNEISEKSEIFDDQFSVERPDGSNFTLKIRSTKLEDSAMYFCASSEKGFVGNSPLHFGNGTRLTVT.